The clone carrying this T cell receptor beta chain was seen a handful of times. What it binds is not known. The TCR beta cDNA libraries carried unique molecular identifiers. When roughly 0.9 to 10 million T cells were used, they gave 500,000 or so cDNA molecules. TCRdb processed the PCR reads anew with MiXCR; each CDR3 protein has one entry. The profile shows approximately 630,000 distinct CDR3 sequences, 55% to 60% of them singletons. The sample is drawn from a study of post-analysis software for immune sequencing data. CDR1 and CDR2 from the germline V gene are MDHEN and SYDVKM. This CDR3 is 16 amino acids long. The V gene end was trimmed by 5 bases and the J gene end by 10 bases; junction bases not matched to a gene: 19. Whole-study results and caveats: Multiple sclerosis was associated with a significant reduction in normalized Chao1 diversity relative to controls. Samples sharing a preparation batch grouped tightly together when assessed by F measure. When patients were compared with controls, about 5 TRBV segments were more frequent, TRBV5-6, TRBV5-1 and TRBV20-1 among them.

The sequence was collected from a girl under 10 years old with multiple sclerosis. V is TRBV28 and J is TRBJ1-2; 7 bases agree with TRBD1. Sequenced sample: blood. The CDR3 DNA sequence: TGTGCCAGCAGTCACAGGGGCGGCCTCTGGCCCAAAAACTACACCTTC. Its translation is CASSHRGGLWPKNYTF.